One sample yielded the 19 T cell receptor beta chains listed below, sequenced in a study of T-cell memory formation after mild COVID-19. A single record per CDR3 protein comes from TCRdb applying MiXCR to the 5' RACE reads. This table has tens of thousands of distinct CDR3 sequences, approximately 13% appearing once. Source material: PBMCs or a T cell subset sorted from them (not recorded which). These receptors all stem from an adult woman who had mild COVID-19 (a few samples of this study predate the infection). Cell type and time point are not known.

The chain links TRBV2 to TRBJ2-1; 13 nucleotides line up with TRBD2. Per the germline V gene, CDR1 is SNHLY and CDR2 is FYNNEI. The CDR3 is made up of 16 amino acids. The V segment lost 5 bases and the J segment 8 bases; nucleotides outside the gene matches: 9. The CDR3 DNA reads as TGTGCCAGCAGTCACCCTGGACTAGCGGGAGACTATGAGCAGTTCTTC. It encodes CASSHPGLAGDYEQFF. The full variable domain, rest sourced from reference TRBV2 and TRBJ2-1, is EPEVTQTPSHQVTQMGQEVILRCVPISNHLYFYWYRQILGQKVEFLVSFYNNEISEKSEIFDDQFSVERPDGSNFTLKIRSTKLEDSAMYFCASSHPGLAGDYEQFFGPGTRLTVL.

CDR3 nucleotides: TGCAGCGTTGAGAAGAACGAGCCGAACACCGGGGAGCTGTTTTTT. Encoded protein: CSVEKNEPNTGELFF. The chain joins TRBV29-1 to TRBJ2-2, with D hard to call. CDR1 and CDR2 from the germline V gene are SQVTM and ANQGSEA. The V end was cut by 3 bases, the J end by 0 bases, with 11 bases between. The CDR3 length is 15 residues.

The sample holds a few counts of this clonotype. The chain carries TRBV24-1 and TRBJ2-2, with no clear D. Germline V gene lookup returns CDR1 KGHDR and CDR2 SFDVKD. V lost 4 bases and J 6 bases, leaving 11 bases between the germline ends. This CDR3 is built from 14 residues. This chain's CDR3 is CATSEAEPPGELFF. The DNA of the CDR3 is TGTGCCACCAGTGAAGCTGAACCTCCCGGGGAGCTGTTTTTT.

The gene calls are TRBV10-3 and TRBJ2-7; D ambiguous. Germline CDR1 ENHRY, CDR2 SYGVKD. The V end lost 6 bases, the J end lost 2 bases, and 17 bases lay between the germline ends. There are 15 residues in the CDR3. The CDR3 DNA sequence: TGTGCCATCAGCCTCGGTGCCGGGCCCGCCTACGAGCAGTACTTC. Protein sequence: CAISLGAGPAYEQYF.

The chain links TRBV7-9 to TRBJ1-2; no firm D call. Germline loops: CDR1 SEHNR, CDR2 FQNEAQ (reference sequence). V lost 3 bases and J lost 4, with 6 bases in between. The CDR3 covers 12 residues. CDR3 nucleotide sequence: TGTGCCAGCAGCTTGGAGCCCTATGGCTACACCTTC. Its translation is CASSLEPYGYTF.

This clonotype was seen more than once but under ten times. V usage is TRBV4-2 and J usage is TRBJ2-7, with a tentative D call TRBD2 (6 bases). With 1 base removed from V and 0 bases from J, the gap between germline ends came to 7 bases. The CDR3 consists of 14 residues. Germline CDR1 reads LGHNA; CDR2 reads YNFKEQ. The CDR3 DNA reads TGTGCCAGCAGCCAAGGGGGGGTCTCCTACGAGCAGTACTTC. It specifies CASSQGGVSYEQYF.

This clonotype has more than one count but fewer than ten. The chain joins TRBV4-3 to TRBJ1-1; tentative D call: TRBD1 (5 bases). The CDR3 is 15 amino acids. Germline V gene sequence: CDR1 LGHNA, CDR2 YSLEER. V was pared by 4 bases and J by 1 base, with 13 bases between. The CDR3 loop reads CASSPLEGTNTEAFF. The CDR3 DNA reads as TGCGCCAGCAGCCCACTAGAGGGGACGAACACTGAAGCTTTCTTT.

This clonotype was seen only a few times. The chain links TRBV2 to TRBJ2-1; D remains unclear. Germline CDR1 SNHLY, CDR2 FYNNEI. V lost 2 bases, J lost 13 bases, and 12 bases lay in between. CDR3 length equals 12 residues. In nucleotides, the CDR3 is TGTGCCAGCAGTGAAACGGGCACTCCCCAGTTCTTC. Protein: CASSETGTPQFF.

The J gene is TRBJ1-2, the V gene TRBV30; 8 nucleotides agree with TRBD1. V lost 4 bases, J lost 0 bases, and 4 bases stayed unmatched. The CDR3 has 14 residues. The germline V gene encodes CDR1 GTSNPN and CDR2 SVGIG (reference sequence). This CDR3 reads CAWTPGQANYGYTF. As DNA, the CDR3 is TGTGCCTGGACCCCGGGACAGGCTAACTATGGCTACACCTTC.

The chain employs TRBV18 and TRBJ2-1; the D gene is possibly TRBD2 (5 bases). Germline values: CDR1 KGHSH, CDR2 LQKENI. CDR3 length: 13 residues. V dropped 0 bases and J dropped 8 bases, with 8 bases sitting between them. The CDR3 sequence: CASSPPDGDEQFF. CDR3 in DNA: TGTGCCAGCTCACCACCCGACGGGGATGAGCAGTTCTTC.

The chain recombines TRBV29-1 with TRBJ2-7, with D perhaps matching TRBD1 (6 bases). V was shortened by 3 bases and J by 2 bases, with 8 bases between the two germline ends. CDR1 SQVTM and CDR2 ANQGSEA come from the germline V gene. This CDR3 spans 12 amino acids. The CDR3 DNA reads as TGCAGCGTTGAGGGGGCACCCTACGAGCAGTACTTC. Encoded protein: CSVEGAPYEQYF.

This sequence joins TRBV6-5 and TRBJ2-5; 7 nucleotides align to TRBD2. The CDR3 contains 14 residues. The germline CDR1 and CDR2 sequences are MNHEY and SVGAGI. Unmatched junction bases numbered 6, after V lost 5 bases and J lost 3 bases. This CDR3 reads CASSPLRGEETQYF. The DNA for the CDR3 is TGTGCCAGCAGTCCCCTCCGGGGGGAAGAGACCCAGTACTTC.

At least ten counts were recorded for this clonotype. The V gene is TRBV25-1, the J gene TRBJ2-3, with 8 bases lining up with TRBD2. Trimming at V came to 5 bases and at J to 1 base, leaving 17 bases not matched to a gene. Germline V CDR1 and CDR2: MGHDK, SYGVNS. The CDR3 covers 19 residues. CDR3 protein: CASSPQDPQLAVRTDTQYF. The CDR3 DNA sequence: TGTGCCAGCAGTCCACAAGACCCTCAACTAGCGGTTCGCACAGATACGCAGTATTTT.

The gene calls are TRBV16 and TRBJ1-3; D unresolved. V was cut by 1 base and J by 0 bases, with 10 bases left in between. CDR1 and CDR2 (germline): KGHSY, FQNENV. This CDR3 contains 16 residues. The CDR3 protein is CASSQYHSSSGNTIYF. The CDR3 coding sequence is TGTGCCAGCAGCCAATATCACTCCAGCTCTGGAAACACCATATATTTT.

This chain uses TRBV7-9 with TRBJ2-7, with D uncertain. Germline values: CDR1 SEHNR, CDR2 FQNEAQ (reference sequence). The CDR3 is 12 amino acids. Between the trimmed V and J ends, which lost 3 bases and 7 bases, there was a span of 10 bases. CDR3 DNA: TGTGCCAGCAGCTTTGTCCGCGGTGAGCAGTACTTC. It translates to CASSFVRGEQYF.

This chain uses TRBV7-9 with TRBJ2-7; TRBD1 is a possible D gene (5 bases). Between the trimmed V and J ends, which lost 5 bases and 3 bases, there was a span of 14 bases. CDR1 and CDR2 (germline): SEHNR, FQNEAQ (reference sequence). The CDR3 covers 14 residues. CDR3 in DNA: TGTGCCAGCAGCCTCCCAGGGATGGGCTACGAGCAGTACTTC. This sequence encodes CASSLPGMGYEQYF.

A few counts support this clonotype. CDR3 residues: CASSYEGRFGWNEQFF. The CDR3 DNA sequence: TGTGCCAGCAGTTACGAGGGCAGGTTTGGATGGAATGAGCAGTTCTTC. This chain joins TRBV6-5 and TRBJ2-1; the D gene is possibly TRBD2 (5 bases). The CDR3 length is 16 residues. V was clipped by 2 bases and J by 7 bases, with 18 bases between them. Germline CDR1 is MNHEY and CDR2 is SVGAGI.

The rearrangement links TRBV6-2 or TRBV6-3 to TRBJ2-7; tentatively, D is TRBD2 (6 bases). Germline CDR1 MNHEY, CDR2 SVGEGT. V was cut by 7 bases and J by 6 bases, with 19 bases left in between. The CDR3 spans 14 residues. CDR3 sequence: CASTPLGGAIEQYF. DNA of the CDR3: TGTGCCAGCACCCCGTTAGGAGGGGCGATCGAGCAGTACTTC.

The chain recombines TRBV6-5 with TRBJ2-7; D unclear. The V end lost 5 bases, the J end lost 0 bases, and 8 bases lay between the germline ends. The V gene's germline CDR1 is MNHEY and CDR2 SVGAGI. CDR3 length: 13 amino acids. The CDR3 here is CASSALSSYEQYF. In DNA, the CDR3 is TGTGCCAGCAGTGCCTTAAGCTCCTACGAGCAGTACTTC.